This T cell receptor beta chain was found in a study of blood T cell repertoires in COVID-19. Study-wide background: PBMCs, B-cell-depleted T cells, or T cells were the source of the cDNA or gDNA that made up the material.

Original processing methods: Reference gene primer amplification gave estimated nucleated cell counts. Sequencing was performed with immunoSEQ multiplex PCR; in TCRdb, only in-frame clones are kept and a portion is missing. The DNA gave D and trimming, while V, J and clone size come from that table. The data contain roughly 200,000 clones, over 60% of them singletons. This CDR3 is built from 16 residues. Deletions cut 5 bases from V and 3 bases from J, with 20 bases between. Germline CDR1 SGHTA, CDR2 FQGTGA. The V gene is TRBV7-3, the J gene TRBJ2-7; D is unclear. This receptor was identified in a woman in her 70s with acute or convalescent COVID-19. Sequencing was carried out using peripheral blood. CDR3 coding DNA: TGTGCCAGCAGCCCCCCGGTGACACCCCAGATCTACGAGCAGTACTTC. This sequence encodes CASSPPVTPQIYEQYF.